Listed below are T cell receptor beta chains from one sample, sequenced in a study of siplizumab effects on memory and regulatory T cells. The data were produced by immunoSEQ multiplex PCR, yet TCRdb's version contains in-frame clones alone and is incomplete. There are approximately 100,000 clones in the sample; about 93% occur only once, and roughly 0.6% lies in the top ten. The sample comprised Tregs sorted from blood. The receptors were sampled from a human donor in good health. The CDR3 runs from the conserved cysteine through the conserved F or W. D genes are given only for firm matches. Clone size is stated in some rows and not others, as once, few, many or a class when expanded.

j_call,v_call,clone_size,d_call,cdr3_length,cdr3_nt,cdr3_aa
TRBJ2-5,TRBV9,.,.,13,TGTGCCAGCAGCTACAGAGACGAAGAGACCCAGTACTTC,CASSYRDEETQYF
TRBJ1-5,TRBV6-1,.,.,15,TGTGCCAGCAGCAAAACAGGGTTGGGCAATCAGCCCCAGCATTTT,CASSKTGLGNQPQHF
TRBJ1-1,TRBV11-2,once,.,15,TGTGCCAGCAGCTTATTAACTCAGGTAAACACTGAAGCTTTCTTT,CASSLLTQVNTEAFF
TRBJ1-5,TRBV7-2,.,.,12,TGTGCCAGCAGCCTTACCTCAGGGCCCCAGCATTTT,CASSLTSGPQHF
TRBJ2-7,TRBV5-1,.,.,14,TGCGCCAGCAGCTTTGTCCAGGGATATTACGAGCAGTACTTC,CASSFVQGYYEQYF
TRBJ2-2,TRBV7-7,few,.,15,TGTGCCAGCAGCTTGTCGAAAACCGACACCGGGGAGCTGTTTTTT,CASSLSKTDTGELFF
TRBJ1-2,TRBV5-1,.,TRBD1,15,TGCGCCAGCAGCATCGGGACAGGGGGCACCTATGGCTACACCTTC,CASSIGTGGTYGYTF
TRBJ1-2,TRBV6-5,.,TRBD1,13,TGTGCCAGCAGGATACAGGGGGTGGGTGGCTACACCTTC,CASRIQGVGGYTF
TRBJ2-3,TRBV18,.,.,15,TGTGCCAGCTCACCCTTTGGGGGATTCACAGATACGCAGTATTTT,CASSPFGGFTDTQYF
TRBJ1-1,TRBV19,once,.,14,TGTGCCAGTAGTATCAGACAGGTAAACACTGAAGCTTTCTTT,CASSIRQVNTEAFF
TRBJ1-5,TRBV18,.,TRBD1,14,TGTGCCAGCTCACCGGGACAGACGAATCAGCCCCAGCATTTT,CASSPGQTNQPQHF
TRBJ2-1,TRBV6-5,.,.,14,TGTGCCAGCAGTTACTCGGGGCGTTTCAATGAGCAGTTCTTC,CASSYSGRFNEQFF
TRBJ2-1,TRBV5-4,.,TRBD2,16,TGTGCCAGCAGCGCCTCCCTAGCGGGAGTCTCTAATGAGCAGTTCTTC,CASSASLAGVSNEQFF
TRBJ2-1,TRBV5-4,.,.,14,TGTGCCAGCAAGGTCCTAAGCAAGGGGAATGAGCAGTTCTTC,CASKVLSKGNEQFF
TRBJ2-5,TRBV20-1,.,.,11,TGCAGAGCGCCCAGGGGAGAGACCCAGTACTTC,CRAPRGETQYF
TRBJ1-3,TRBV28,.,.,15,TGTGCCAGCGGAAGACGGTCGCTCTCTGGAAACACCATATATTTT,CASGRRSLSGNTIYF
TRBJ2-3,TRBV14,.,TRBD2,17,TGTGCCAGCAGCCAAGCGGGTGCGGGAGTCCGTGCAGATACGCAGTATTTT,CASSQAGAGVRADTQYF
TRBJ2-1,TRBV7-9,.,TRBD2,18,TGTGCCAGCAGCTTATGGCTAGCGGGAGGTACTGGCTACAATGAGCAGTTCTTC,CASSLWLAGGTGYNEQFF
TRBJ2-3,TRBV18,.,TRBD2,17,TGTGCCAGCTCAAGGACTAGCGGGAGCAGTTTCGCAGATACGCAGTATTTT,CASSRTSGSSFADTQYF
TRBJ2-5,TRBV7-9,.,.,15,TGTGCCAGCAGCTTGGATAGCTCCTACCAAGAGACCCAGTACTTC,CASSLDSSYQETQYF
TRBJ2-7,TRBV27,.,.,14,TGTGCCAGCAGTACAAGGGGCACTTCCTACGAGCAGTACTTC,CASSTRGTSYEQYF
TRBJ2-1,TRBV5-1,.,.,14,TGCGCCAGCAGCTTGAAGGACCCCTCCCATGAGCAGTTCTTC,CASSLKDPSHEQFF
TRBJ2-2,TRBV18,.,.,15,TGTGCCAGCTCACCAACCGGTTCGAACACCGGGGAGCTGTTTTTT,CASSPTGSNTGELFF
TRBJ2-7,TRBV5-6,once,.,15,TGTGCCAGCAGCTCGGGACCTGGGGGTTTATACGAGCAGTACTTC,CASSSGPGGLYEQYF
TRBJ2-7,TRBV19,.,.,14,TGTGCCAGTAGTACCCGACAGATAGCCTACGAGCAGTACTTC,CASSTRQIAYEQYF
TRBJ2-7,TRBV11-2,once,.,14,TGTGCCAGCAGCTTGTACAGGACCTCCTACGAGCAGTACTTC,CASSLYRTSYEQYF
TRBJ2-6,TRBV30,.,.,12,TGTGCCTGGAAACGTGGGGCCAACGTCCTGACTTTC,CAWKRGANVLTF
TRBJ1-4,TRBV4-1,.,.,17,TGCGCCAGCAGCCAAGCTGTCGGCCCCGCAACTAATGAAAAACTGTTTTTT,CASSQAVGPATNEKLFF
TRBJ2-1,TRBV27,.,TRBD2,16,TGTGCCAGCAGTCCATGGACTAGCCGCTCCTACAATGAGCAGTTCTTC,CASSPWTSRSYNEQFF
TRBJ1-5,TRBV19,.,.,17,TGTGCCAGTACCGCGGGCACAGGCGTTATCCCCTATCAGCCCCAGCATTTT,CASTAGTGVIPYQPQHF
TRBJ1-3,TRBV15,.,TRBD1,17,TGTGCCACCAGCAGAGGGGTCGTCGGGACAGGGGTAGACACCATATATTTT,CATSRGVVGTGVDTIYF
TRBJ2-7,TRBV7-9,.,.,12,TGTGCCAGCAGCTCCCTTGACTACGAGCAGTACTTC,CASSSLDYEQYF
TRBJ2-2,TRBV5-4,.,.,16,TGTGCCAGCAGCTTGGGAGGTTCCGGGGACACCGGGGAGCTGTTTTTT,CASSLGGSGDTGELFF
TRBJ1-5,TRBV6-1,.,.,14,TGTGCCAGCAGTGAAATTTATAGCAATCAGCCCCAGCATTTT,CASSEIYSNQPQHF
TRBJ2-1,TRBV5-1,.,TRBD2,18,TGCGCCAGCAGCGGGGTGGCTAGCGGGAGGAGACAAAGCAATGAGCAGTTCTTC,CASSGVASGRRQSNEQFF